This entry lists 20 T cell receptor beta chains sequenced from one sample in a study of blood T cell repertoires in COVID-19. TCRdb's table, derived via immunoSEQ multiplex PCR, lists solely in-frame clones and lacks some. The table has approximately 300,000 clones, around 90% seen once. Source material: peripheral blood. The receptor set was obtained from a woman between 45 and 65 years old who had recovered from COVID-19.

The chain combines TRBV18 with TRBJ2-2; D not certain. CDR1 and CDR2 from the germline V gene are KGHSH and LQKENI. V was clipped by 3 bases and J by 2 bases, with 25 bases between them. This CDR3 is 20 amino acids long. DNA of the CDR3: TGTGCCAGCTCACCTCTTTTTTTGAGTGCCTCGAGATCCAACACCGGGGAGCTGTTTTTT. Amino acids: CASSPLFLSASRSNTGELFF.

A few counts support this clone. V is TRBV6-5 and J is TRBJ2-7; D may be TRBD2 (5 bases). This CDR3 contains 15 residues. V lost 5 bases, J lost 2 bases, and 16 bases lay in between. Germline V gives CDR1 MNHEY, CDR2 SVGAGI. Here the CDR3 DNA reads TGTGCCAGCAGTCCGGGATTCGACACAACCTACGAGCAGTACTTC. Translated: CASSPGFDTTYEQYF.

This clone was recorded only once. This rearrangement joins TRBV7-2 to TRBJ2-7, with D possibly being TRBD2 (5 bases). Germline CDR1 and CDR2: SGHTA and FQGNSA. Between the trimmed V and J ends, which lost 5 bases and 5 bases, there was a span of 25 bases. CDR3 length equals 17 residues. In DNA form, the CDR3 reads TGTGCCAGCAGCCCTCGAGTGGCGATAGAGGGCCCGAACGAGCAGTACTTC. Translated: CASSPRVAIEGPNEQYF.

V gene TRBV29-1 combines with J gene TRBJ1-2; D unclear. V was trimmed by 1 base and J by 4 bases, leaving 13 bases between them. Germline V gives CDR1 SQVTM, CDR2 ANQGSEA. The CDR3 is made up of 14 amino acids. The CDR3 is CSVEAPGILYGYTF. CDR3 DNA: TGCAGCGTTGAAGCCCCCGGGATCCTCTATGGCTACACCTTC.

The chain carries TRBV2 and TRBJ1-2; D call uncertain. Germline V gives CDR1 SNHLY, CDR2 FYNNEI. V gave up 4 bases and J gave up 6 bases, with 21 bases separating them. This CDR3 is built from 16 residues. CDR3 sequence reads: CASSVAGRLPYNGYTF. In DNA, the CDR3 is TGTGCCAGCAGTGTTGCCGGGAGATTACCTTATAATGGCTACACCTTC. Complete variable domain (other parts from reference TRBV2 and TRBJ1-2): EPEVTQTPSHQVTQMGQEVILRCVPISNHLYFYWYRQILGQKVEFLVSFYNNEISEKSEIFDDQFSVERPDGSNFTLKIRSTKLEDSAMYFCASSVAGRLPYNGYTFGSGTRLTVV.

The chain has TRBV5-6 and TRBJ1-4; 7 nucleotides match TRBD1. After removal of 7 bases from V and 8 bases from J, the junction contained 11 bases not matched to a gene. CDR3 length equals 14 residues. CDR1 is SGHDT and CDR2 is YYEEEE in the germline V gene. The CDR3 spells CASPPRDSFEKLFF. CDR3 DNA: TGTGCCAGCCCCCCCCGGGACAGTTTCGAAAAACTGTTTTTT.

J is TRBJ2-7 and V is TRBV4-3, with D tentatively TRBD2 (6 bases). This CDR3 comprises 16 residues. Trimming stripped 0 bases from V and 4 bases from J, with 16 bases between. CDR1 is LGHNA and CDR2 is YSLEER in the germline V gene. The CDR3 sequence: CASSQERGSGRYEQYF. CDR3 sequence (DNA): TGCGCCAGCAGCCAAGAAAGAGGTAGCGGAAGATACGAGCAGTACTTC.

The V gene is TRBV5-5, the J gene TRBJ2-1; 8 bases match TRBD2. The CDR3 extends over 15 amino acids. CDR1 and CDR2 (germline): SGHKS, YYEKEE (reference sequence). The junction had 2 bases not matched to a gene; V was cut back by 3 bases and J by 0 bases. The CDR3 nucleotides read TGTGCCAGCAGCTACAGCGGGAGCTCCTACAATGAGCAGTTCTTC. Translating gives CASSYSGSSYNEQFF.

V usage is TRBV5-6 and J usage is TRBJ1-1, with 10 positions matching TRBD1. This CDR3 comprises 15 residues. The J segment lost 6 bases and the V segment lost 3 bases, leaving 8 bases of the junction unmatched. The germline CDR1 and CDR2 sequences are SGHDT and YYEEEE. In nucleotides, the CDR3 is TGTGCCAGCAGCTGGGGGACAGGGGAATCTGCTGAAGCTTTCTTT. Its protein is CASSWGTGESAEAFF.

The gene calls are TRBV4-3 and TRBJ2-2; 7 bases line up with TRBD1. The CDR3 consists of 15 residues. Trimming at V came to 6 bases and at J to 1 base, leaving 5 bases not matched to a gene. Germline V gives CDR1 LGHNA, CDR2 YSLEER. CDR3 loop: CASSLGTVNTGELFF. The CDR3 nucleotides read TGCGCCAGCAGTCTCGGGACAGTGAACACCGGGGAGCTGTTTTTT.

CDR3: CASSADDSLGYTF. For the CDR3, the DNA is TGTGCCAGCAGTGCCGACGACAGTTTAGGCTACACCTTC. The chain recombines TRBV6-4 with TRBJ1-2; D may be TRBD1 (5 bases). The CDR3 is made up of 13 amino acids. Germline CDR1 MRHNA, CDR2 SNTAGT. V gave up 4 bases and J gave up 8 bases, with 14 bases separating them.

This clone was detected a few times. This chain joins TRBV6-5 and TRBJ1-2, with TRBD1 matching 9 bases. CDR1 is MNHEY, CDR2 SVGAGI, per germline. The CDR3 sequence is 13 residues long. The V segment lost 7 bases and the J segment 7 bases; nucleotides outside the gene matches: 7. DNA of the CDR3: TGTGCCAGCACCGCGGACAGGGGAGGTGGCTACACCTTC. Protein sequence: CASTADRGGGYTF.

This clone has just one count. The chain joins TRBV24-1 to TRBJ1-1, with D unresolved. V was clipped by 3 bases and J by 4 bases, with 11 bases between them. The CDR3 has 14 residues. Germline V lookup: CDR1 KGHDR, CDR2 SFDVKD. CDR3 sequence reads: CATSDPDSGTEAFF. CDR3 DNA sequence: TGTGCCACCAGTGATCCCGATTCGGGCACTGAAGCTTTCTTT.

This rearrangement joins TRBV5-5 to TRBJ1-1; D not certain. The CDR3 is 13 residues long. The V and J ends lost 2 bases and 1 base respectively, with 6 bases between them. CDR1 SGHKS and CDR2 YYEKEE come from the germline V gene (reference sequence). CDR3 bases: TGTGCCAGCAGCTTACAGTGGAACACTGAAGCTTTCTTT. Encoded protein: CASSLQWNTEAFF.

The table lists this clone with many counts. V is TRBV5-1 and J is TRBJ1-2; 9 bases agree with TRBD1. Germline CDR1 reads SGHRS; CDR2 reads YFSETQ. This CDR3 region has 14 residues. After removal of 4 bases from V and 8 bases from J, the junction contained 9 bases not matched to a gene. CDR3 nucleotide sequence: TGCGCCAGCAGCGAACCAACAGGGGGCACCGGCTACACCTTC. This translates into CASSEPTGGTGYTF.

The chain combines TRBV6-5 with TRBJ2-2, with 8 nucleotides matching TRBD2. Germline V gene lookup returns CDR1 MNHEY and CDR2 SVGAGI. Trimming at V came to 2 bases and at J to 4 bases, leaving 6 bases not matched to a gene. The CDR3 runs to 16 residues. Written as DNA, the CDR3 is TGTGCCAGCAGTTACGTGCCCCGGGGGGGCACCGGGGAGCTGTTTTTT. It is translated as CASSYVPRGGTGELFF.

This chain connects TRBV14 to TRBJ2-3, with D tentatively TRBD1 (6 bases). V gave up 1 base and J gave up 4 bases, with 12 bases separating them. The CDR3 consists of 15 residues. In germline, CDR1 is SGHDN, CDR2 FVKESK. The CDR3 bases are TGTGCCAGCAGCCAAGGAGACAGGATGGCAGATACGCAGTATTTT. Translation gives CASSQGDRMADTQYF.

This chain joins TRBV9 and TRBJ2-2; possibly TRBD1 for D (6 bases). The CDR3 totals 15 residues. The ends were cut back, 0 bases at V and 5 bases at J, with 11 bases in the middle. Germline loops: CDR1 SGDLS, CDR2 YYNGEE. The CDR3 nucleotides read TGTGCCAGCAGCGTAGAATTGGGGGCTACCGGGGAGCTGTTTTTT. Protein sequence: CASSVELGATGELFF. The full variable domain, with the rest looked up from reference TRBV9 and TRBJ2-2, is DSGVTQTPKHLITATGQRVTLRCSPRSGDLSVYWYQQSLDQGLQFLIQYYNGEERAKGNILERFSAQQFPDLHSELNLSSLELGDSALYFCASSVELGATGELFFGEGSRLTVL.

The chain uses TRBV6-5 and TRBJ2-5; TRBD1 matches 8 bases. The CDR3 is 13 amino acids. V was clipped by 6 bases and J by 4 bases; unmatched bases: 4. The V gene's germline CDR1 is MNHEY and CDR2 SVGAGI. CDR3 nucleotides: TGTGCCAGCAGATATACAGGGGGAGAGACCCAGTACTTC. It codes for CASRYTGGETQYF.

This rearrangement joins TRBV9 to TRBJ1-6, with 10 bases fitting TRBD1. This CDR3 is 15 amino acids long. Germline CDR1 and CDR2: SGDLS and YYNGEE. Losses at the gene ends were 3 bases for V and 6 bases for J; bases not matched to a gene: 3. The CDR3 sequence is CASSAGDRGNSPLHF. The CDR3 nucleotides read TGTGCCAGCAGCGCTGGGGACAGGGGTAATTCACCCCTCCACTTT.